This entry concerns a single T cell receptor beta chain. There are a few counts of this clone. What this receptor recognizes is not known. Qualities for individual bases were not recorded, and no much larger clone is one base off. This specimen belongs to a study of beta chain features in type 1 diabetes (dated by TCRdb to 2016 to 2018). Regarding the complete study: Mean age, gender distribution, total cell number and subset yield were not different between patients and healthy donors. In the study, TCRB repertoires of sorted circulating CD4+ T cell subsets from recently diagnosed type 1 diabetes patients were compared with those of matched healthy donors. A total of approximately 100 million sorted cells were examined across all samples, and the number of cells per subset was strongly correlated with RNA yield. Whereas all 28 donors provided naive and central memory subsets, regulatory and stem cell-like memory subsets were isolated from just 8 patients and roughly eight healthy donors.

Study-wide conclusions, independent of this receptor: At VDJ recombination sites, patients with type 1 diabetes made fewer insertions and deleted more nucleotides, a pattern implying thymic rearrangement abnormalities. HLA sub-analyses involved small numbers of individuals, so any influence of HLA type on TCRB rearrangement remained unresolved. PCR may preferentially amplify shorter templates, but because patient and control samples were amplified and corrected together, any resulting skew would affect both groups equally. Naive, central memory and regulatory TCRB repertoires appeared to be more similar among patients than among healthy donors. A moderate but significant shortening of TCRB CDR3 length was observed in type 1 diabetes patients in all four CD4+ subsets. Because cDNA rather than genomic DNA was sequenced, highly expressing activated cells could have been over-represented, although no difference in activation and CD3 levels was found between groups.

From the germline V gene, CDR1 is SGHVS and CDR2 is FNYEAQ. Measured from the cysteine to the phenylalanine, the CDR3 is 16 residues long. Only the CDR3 DNA is retained, 48 bases long and in frame from the first base. Clipping removes 4 bases from V and 4 bases from J, with 13 as the unmatched junction base count. The entire isolated RNA was reverse transcribed using the High Capacity cDNA Reverse Transcription Kit, and thus expressed TCRB transcripts were sequenced. Deep immunoSEQ sequencing was applied to naive, central memory and regulatory T cell samples, giving an average of about 3.4 million total reads per sample. Sorted cells were lysed in RLT buffer and RNA was extracted with DNase-treated RNeasy Micro or Mini kits, depending on cell number. Each cell subset was processed on its own to prevent cross-contamination, while patient and healthy donor samples were processed together. Using the immunoSEQ multiplex PCR, TCRB sequences were amplified from cDNA into 87-bp fragments spanning the CDR3 region. The amplicons were sequenced using the Illumina HiSeq platform. The study's own analysis went as follows. Synthetic template baselines were used to correct PCR bias computationally, reads within Hamming distance 2 were collapsed, and singletons that could not be merged were discarded. Reads were aligned against IMGT to assign V, D and J genes, CDR3 length and insertions or deletions at six rearrangement sites. Clonotype counts were normalized to sorted cell number within each subset before computing true diversity and Gini coefficients with the tcR R package. Repertoire sharing was quantified using the overlap coefficient calculated on TCRB nucleotide sequences. As a proxy for the pre-selection repertoire, out-of-frame TCRB sequences from naive cells were analyzed. TCRdb provides this immuneACCESS table in a form limited to in-frame rearrangements. Some clones are lacking; in checked studies, under half of them reflect an unresolved V gene, and why the rest are absent is not known. Clone size and the V and J calls come from that table; the DNA yielded D and trimming. The sample includes just over 450,000 clones, with approximately 31% observed a single time. About 0.065% of the sample is taken by the ten largest.

A single peripheral blood draw of approximately 100 mL on average was collected from each donor into heparinised tubes. Using a panel that included CD45RO, CCR7, CD25, CD127, CD95 and CD27, naive, central memory, regulatory and stem cell-like memory CD4+ T cells were sorted on a BD FACSAria II. Purity was above 95% for every sorted population. Right away, PBMCs were isolated by Lymphoprep density gradient centrifugation and were stained directly, with no culture step. So that batch effects would be minimized, each experiment stained and sorted samples in pairs, pairing one healthy donor with one patient.

This TCR derives from a man younger than 30 in good health. The sequence joins TRBV7-6 to TRBJ2-7; TRBD2 matches 7 bases in the middle. Sequencing was carried out using naive CD4+ T cells from blood. The sample's cell subset or site label is to be understood as: true naive CD4+ T cells. This receptor has the CDR3 CASSSLRGRGRYEQYF. The nucleotides are TGTGCCAGCAGCTCCCTCCGCGGGCGGGGGAGGTACGAGCAGTACTTC.